The rows below give T cell receptor beta chains drawn from one sample of a study of T cell responses to AZD1222 COVID-19 vaccine. Assay: immunoSEQ multiplex PCR; the TCRdb copy retains only in-frame clones and omits some. The table shows roughly 80,000 clones, with 80% to 85% occurring only once. Specimen: peripheral blood, collected on day 0 of AZD1222 vaccination. All receptors derive from an adult in good health. The CDR3 runs from the conserved cysteine through the conserved F or W. Each record gives: CDR3 protein, J gene, V gene.

CSARPGTNYGYTF TRBJ1-2 TRBV29-1
CASSLEPWTSGMYNEQFF TRBJ2-1 TRBV5-4
CASSPWVLSSTDTQYF TRBJ2-3 TRBV27
CASSVGPGGDTHAGTEAFF TRBJ1-1 TRBV9
CASSPRLAGADTQYF TRBJ2-3 TRBV9
CASSQDPDGLSGNTIYF TRBJ1-3 TRBV4-2
CASSLVVKNTEAFF TRBJ1-1 TRBV5-5
CASLERGYNEQFF TRBJ2-1 TRBV2
CASNTVSSYNEQFF TRBJ2-1 TRBV5-1
CAISESRGEGVEQYF TRBJ2-7 TRBV10-3
CASSYGGGGNSNQPQHF TRBJ1-5 TRBV6-2/TRBV6-3
CASSGTGASNEQFF TRBJ2-1 TRBV9
CASSQSAGRRQGYTGELFF TRBJ2-2 TRBV23-1
CASSSQTGGMNEQYF TRBJ2-7 TRBV6-2/TRBV6-3
CAISEGASNSPLHF TRBJ1-6 TRBV10-3
CASSLARPYHLSF TRBJ1-1 TRBV7-9
CASSERGKLNYGYTF TRBJ1-2 TRBV6-1
CASSRGDTQYF TRBJ2-3 TRBV12-3/TRBV12-4
CASSLPPPGFDGYTF TRBJ1-2 TRBV11-2
CASSLTSGVYNEQFF TRBJ2-1 TRBV7-9
CASISSGQGTEAFF TRBJ1-1 TRBV6-5
CASSQDSGYGEKLFF TRBJ1-4 TRBV4-3